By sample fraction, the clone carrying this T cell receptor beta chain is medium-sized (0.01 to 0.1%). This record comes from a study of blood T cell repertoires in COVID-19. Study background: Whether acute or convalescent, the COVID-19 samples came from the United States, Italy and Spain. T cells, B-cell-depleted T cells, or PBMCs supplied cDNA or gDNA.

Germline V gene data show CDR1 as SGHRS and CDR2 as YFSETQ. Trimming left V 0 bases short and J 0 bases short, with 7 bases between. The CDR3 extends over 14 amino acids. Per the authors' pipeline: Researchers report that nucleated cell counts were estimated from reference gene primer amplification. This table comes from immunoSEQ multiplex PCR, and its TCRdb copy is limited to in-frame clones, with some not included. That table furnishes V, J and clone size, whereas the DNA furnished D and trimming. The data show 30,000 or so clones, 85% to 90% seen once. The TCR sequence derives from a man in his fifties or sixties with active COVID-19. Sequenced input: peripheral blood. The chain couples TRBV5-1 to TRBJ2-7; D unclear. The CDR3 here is CASSLARSSYEQYF. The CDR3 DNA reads TGCGCCAGCAGCTTGGCTAGGAGCTCCTACGAGCAGTACTTC.